This T cell receptor (beta chain) was retrieved from a study of cytomegalovirus exposure and HLA in healthy donors. Study results and caveats: Specific recognition of CMV antigens was confirmed in vitro for a few chains (all CMV-associated).

Points on this clone: No antigen is known for it.

The PCR employed 60 Vbeta primers together with 13 Jbeta primers. Profiling relied on immunoSEQ multiplex PCR, and the TCRdb table lists in-frame clones only, not all of them. The sample consists of about 160,000 clones, roughly 84% of them appearing once. When sampled, the donors appeared nominally healthy, though they likely had unrecorded immune exposures. This clonotype was obtained from a man younger than 45 in good health and CMV-seronegative. The sample comprised PBMCs.

The CDR3 bases are TGTGCCAGCAGCCCGCGACAGGGGGTAGGTTCACCCCTCCACTTT. Translation: CASSPRQGVGSPLHF. The gene calls are TRBV11-2 and TRBJ1-6; 9 positions match TRBD1. CDR1 is SGHAT and CDR2 is FQNNGV in the germline V gene. The CDR3 consists of 15 residues. The V segment lost 5 bases and the J segment 9 bases; nucleotides outside the gene matches: 8.